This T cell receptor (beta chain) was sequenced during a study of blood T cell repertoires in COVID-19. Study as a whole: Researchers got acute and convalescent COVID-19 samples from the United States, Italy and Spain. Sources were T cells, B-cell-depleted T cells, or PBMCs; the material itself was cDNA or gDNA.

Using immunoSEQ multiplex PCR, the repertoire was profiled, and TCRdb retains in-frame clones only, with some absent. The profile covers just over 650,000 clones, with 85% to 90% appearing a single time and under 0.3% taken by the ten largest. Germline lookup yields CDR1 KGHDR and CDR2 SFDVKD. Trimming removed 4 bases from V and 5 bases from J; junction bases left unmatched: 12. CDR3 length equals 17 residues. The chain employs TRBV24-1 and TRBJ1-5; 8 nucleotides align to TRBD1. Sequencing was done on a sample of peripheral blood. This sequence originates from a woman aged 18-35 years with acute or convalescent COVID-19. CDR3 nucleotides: TGTGCCACCAGTGAGGCCACGACGACAGGGGAACATCAGCCCCAGCATTTT. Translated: CATSEATTTGEHQPQHF.